What follows are 21 T cell receptor beta chains derived from one specimen sequenced in a study of PD-1 blockade in classical Hodgkin lymphoma (TCRdb year 2020). The time point label for this specimen denotes: cycle 2 day 1 (C2D1) of nivolumab. Relapse after autologous stem cell transplantation had occurred in all trial patients, and cohorts A, B and C were distinguished by prior brentuximab vedotin exposure. The library relied on the immunoSEQ multiplex PCR assay. TCRdb obtained this table from immuneACCESS and retained in-frame rearrangements with V and J assigned. These tables miss some clones; where compared with another copy, unresolved V genes account for less than half of the shortfall, and the remainder is unexplained. Counted in this sample were roughly 150,000 clones; around four fifths of them appeared once. The ten most abundant clones make up roughly 9.2% of the sample. The source was peripheral blood mononuclear cells (PBMCs), collected before the second cycle of nivolumab. Source of these receptors: a human donor with classical Hodgkin lymphoma.

This chain connects TRBV19 to TRBJ2-3; 13 positions agree with TRBD2. The germline CDR1 and CDR2 sequences are LNHDA and SQIVND (reference sequence). The V and J ends lost 8 bases and 1 base, in that order; junction bases with no gene match: 3. The CDR3 runs to 15 residues. This chain's CDR3 is CASATSGRGTDTQYF. CDR3 in DNA: TGTGCCAGTGCCACTAGCGGGAGGGGCACAGATACGCAGTATTTT.

The chain is built from TRBV29-1 and TRBJ2-7; possibly TRBD2 for D (5 bases). Trimming left V 4 bases short and J 2 bases short, with 9 bases between. The CDR3 length is 12 residues. Germline CDR1 and CDR2: SQVTM and ANQGSEA. The CDR3 is CSVGGGPYEQYF. The DNA of the CDR3 is TGCAGCGTTGGTGGAGGCCCCTACGAGCAGTACTTC.

This rearrangement joins TRBV28 to TRBJ2-1, with D possibly being TRBD2 (6 bases). This CDR3 has 17 residues. Per germline, CDR1 MDHEN and CDR2 SYDVKM. V lost 1 base, J lost 3 bases, and 16 bases lay in between. The CDR3 loop reads CASSLSPSRDYYNEQFF. Written as DNA, the CDR3 is TGTGCCAGCAGTTTATCCCCTTCGCGGGATTACTACAATGAGCAGTTCTTC.

This clone was counted between two and nine times. Other DNA sequences within the sample encode an identical CDR3. The chain joins TRBV7-2 to TRBJ2-7, with D possibly TRBD2 on 5 matching bases. The V gene lost 5 bases and the J gene lost 0 bases, with 8 bases spanning the gap. Germline values: CDR1 SGHTA, CDR2 FQGNSA. This CDR3 contains 13 residues. The CDR3 sequence: CASSRTSSYEQYF. Written as DNA, the CDR3 is TGTGCCAGCAGCCGTACTAGCTCCTACGAGCAGTACTTC.

V gene TRBV10-3 combines with J gene TRBJ1-1, with TRBD1 identical over 8 bases. The V gene's germline CDR1 is ENHRY and CDR2 SYGVKD. The CDR3 sequence is 13 residues long. J gave up 1 base and V 8 bases, and 3 bases lay outside the gene matches. CDR3 sequence reads: CAIQGAENTEAFF. The CDR3 DNA follows: TGTGCCATCCAGGGGGCTGAGAACACTGAAGCTTTCTTT.

This rearrangement joins TRBV7-6 to TRBJ1-1; the D gene is possibly TRBD1 (6 bases). The CDR3 loop spans 15 amino acids. From germline, CDR1 is SGHVS and CDR2 FNYEAQ. V lost 4 bases and J 1 base, leaving 13 bases between the germline ends. The CDR3 bases are TGTGCCAGCAGCTCACGGCAGGGGTCGAACACTGAAGCTTTCTTT. Its translation: CASSSRQGSNTEAFF.

The chain combines TRBV9 with TRBJ2-1; 7 bases line up with TRBD2. V was clipped by 0 bases and J by 7 bases; unmatched bases: 4. The CDR3 has 14 amino acids. Germline CDR1 SGDLS, CDR2 YYNGEE. DNA of the CDR3: TGTGCCAGCAGCGTAGCCGGGGGAGGGAATGAGCAGTTCTTC. Amino acid sequence: CASSVAGGGNEQFF.

CDR3 residues: CASSAGTSGYYNEQFF. The CDR3 nucleotides read TGTGCCAGCAGCGCGGGGACTAGCGGATACTACAATGAGCAGTTCTTC. V and J are TRBV7-6 and TRBJ2-1, with TRBD2 matching 11 bases. Germline assignment: CDR1 SGHVS and CDR2 FNYEAQ. The CDR3 covers 16 residues. With 5 bases clipped from V and 3 bases from J, the junction kept 6 bases outside the gene matches. Variable domain in full (rest from reference TRBV7-6 and TRBJ2-1): GAGVSQSPRYKVTKRGQDVALRCDPISGHVSLYWYRQALGQGPEFLTYFNYEAQQDKSGLPNDRFSAERPEGSISTLTIQRTEQRDSAMYRCASSAGTSGYYNEQFFGPGTRLTVL.

The J gene is TRBJ1-1, the V gene TRBV5-1; D is ambiguous. The germline V and J ends were trimmed by 3 bases and 1 base, with 10 bases remaining between them. The V gene's germline CDR1 is SGHRS and CDR2 YFSETQ. This CDR3 is 14 amino acids long. CDR3 amino acids: CASSSRGGNTEAFF. DNA for the CDR3: TGCGCCAGCAGCTCTCGGGGAGGGAACACTGAAGCTTTCTTT.

This clone appeared once. The chain links TRBV4-2 to TRBJ1-2, with 10 bases aligning to TRBD1. The CDR3 consists of 18 residues. Germline CDR1 is LGHNA and CDR2 is YNFKEQ. Losses at the gene ends were 2 bases for V and 3 bases for J; bases not matched to a gene: 12. The CDR3 spells CASSQPRGGTGAHYGYTF. DNA of the CDR3: TGTGCCAGCAGCCAACCCCGTGGGGGGACAGGGGCTCACTATGGCTACACCTTC.

V and J are TRBV11-3 and TRBJ2-1; a weak D match, TRBD2 (5 bases). The CDR3 spans 14 residues. Germline CDR1 and CDR2: SGHNT and YENEEA. The V end lost 3 bases, the J end lost 2 bases, and 8 bases lay between the germline ends. The CDR3: CASSFRGTYNEQFF. The DNA for the CDR3 is TGTGCCAGCAGCTTCCGGGGTACCTACAATGAGCAGTTCTTC.

The V gene is TRBV5-1, the J gene TRBJ1-2; no definite D call. The CDR3 length is 13 residues. Trimming took off 4 bases at V and 0 bases at J, with 7 bases between the two ends. CDR1 and CDR2 (germline): SGHRS, YFSETQ. This CDR3 is CASSPTPNYGYTF. The DNA for the CDR3 is TGCGCCAGCAGCCCGACACCTAACTATGGCTACACCTTC.

The chain combines TRBV11-2 with TRBJ2-2, with D maybe TRBD1 (5 bases). CDR1 SGHAT and CDR2 FQNNGV come from the germline V gene. V was shortened by 5 bases and J by 5 bases, with 15 bases between the two germline ends. The length of the CDR3 is 15 residues. CDR3 nucleotide sequence: TGTGCCAGCAGCGCCTGGCTCAGGGCGACCGGGGAGCTGTTTTTT. This encodes CASSAWLRATGELFF.

This chain connects TRBV21-1 to TRBJ1-6. TRBV21-1 is a known pseudogene. The CDR3 length is 16 residues. The CDR3 DNA is TGTGCCAGCAGCAAAAGGGAGGACACCAATAATTCACCCCTCCACTTT. Translation: CASSKREDTNNSPLHF.

J is TRBJ2-3 and V is TRBV7-2; the D is unclear. V gave up 5 bases and J gave up 0 bases, with 9 bases separating them. This CDR3 has 14 residues. The germline gives CDR1 SGHTA, CDR2 FQGNSA. The CDR3 is CASSPDPSTDTQYF. DNA for the CDR3: TGTGCCAGCAGCCCGGACCCTAGCACAGATACGCAGTATTTT.

This clone was picked up one time. This rearrangement joins TRBV7-2 to TRBJ2-3; D is ambiguous. The V gene's germline CDR1 is SGHTA and CDR2 FQGNSA. The ends were cut back, 5 bases at V and 2 bases at J, with 11 bases in the middle. The CDR3 is 14 amino acids. CDR3 sequence (DNA): TGTGCCAGCAGCCGTAGACCAAACACAGATACGCAGTATTTT. This sequence encodes CASSRRPNTDTQYF.

This rearrangement joins TRBV7-9 to TRBJ1-4; 7 positions agree with TRBD1. This CDR3 region has 13 residues. V trimming: 4 bases; J trimming: 7 bases; junction bases outside the gene matches: 3. In germline, CDR1 is SEHNR, CDR2 FQNEAQ (reference sequence). The CDR3 is CASSSDRTEKLFF. The CDR3 nucleotides are TGTGCCAGCAGCTCGGACAGGACTGAAAAACTGTTTTTT.

In this sample, this clone turned up many times. The gene calls are TRBV2 and TRBJ2-7; tentatively, D is TRBD1 (6 bases). The CDR3 spans 12 residues. Germline V CDR1 and CDR2: SNHLY, FYNNEI. V dropped 4 bases and J dropped 4 bases, with 8 bases sitting between them. The chain's CDR3 is CASSGRGYEQYF. DNA of the CDR3: TGTGCCAGCAGTGGCAGGGGTTACGAGCAGTACTTC.

The CDR3 DNA follows: TGTGCCAGCCAGTACGAAAATCAGCCCCAGCATTTT. Amino acid sequence: CASQYENQPQHF. The chain links TRBV2 to TRBJ1-5, with D unclear. This CDR3 contains 12 residues. The germline V gene encodes CDR1 SNHLY and CDR2 FYNNEI. Trimming removed 8 bases from V and 4 bases from J, with 9 bases in between.

This clone was seen a handful of times. The chain links TRBV6-4 to TRBJ2-3; D gene uncertain. The V gene lost 6 bases and the J gene lost 4 bases, with 20 bases spanning the gap. The CDR3 covers 16 residues. CDR1 and CDR2 (germline): MRHNA, SNTAGT. The DNA of the CDR3 is TGTGCCAGCAGCCAAGCCTCAGGTTCTGGATCAGATACGCAGTATTTT. Translating it yields CASSQASGSGSDTQYF.

Here the CDR3 DNA reads TGTGCCAGCAGCTTAGATGGGTATGGCTACACCTTC. It specifies CASSLDGYGYTF. This sequence joins TRBV7-2 and TRBJ1-2, with D hard to call. Germline V CDR1 and CDR2: SGHTA, FQGNSA. Between the trimmed V and J ends, which lost 1 base and 5 bases, there was a span of 5 bases. CDR3 length: 12 residues. The entire variable domain, with the rest obtained from reference TRBV7-2 and TRBJ1-2, is as follows: GAGVSQSPSNKVTEKGKDVELRCDPISGHTALYWYRQSLGQGLEFLIYFQGNSAPDKSGLPSDRFSAERTGGSVSTLTIQRTQQEDSAVYLCASSLDGYGYTFGSGTRLTVV.